Presented here are 8 T cell receptor beta chains from one specimen sequenced in a study of T cells in localized non-small cell lung cancer (dated by TCRdb to the early 2020s). Libraries were prepared through the immunoSEQ multiplex PCR assay. TCRdb re-hosts the immuneACCESS table, in-frame sequences only. Its copies lack some clones; in the studies checked, an unresolved V gene accounts for under half of them, and the cause for the rest is not known. This sample has about 130,000 clones in its table, and around 90% of those were observed once. Around 1.7% of the sample goes to the ten largest clones. The starting material was peripheral blood, obtained before any cancer treatment. The receptors were sampled from a female donor over 55 with stage I lung adenocarcinoma.

V and J are TRBV27 and TRBJ2-7, with D tentatively TRBD2 (6 bases). The CDR3 extends over 13 amino acids. From germline, CDR1 is MNHEY and CDR2 SMNVEV (reference sequence). V lost 6 bases and J 4 bases, leaving 13 bases between the germline ends. The CDR3 DNA is TGTGCCAGCAGCGGAGGGACTGAGTACGAGCAGTACTTC. This translates into CASSGGTEYEQYF.

The rearrangement joins TRBV2 to TRBJ1-4; 10 bases align to TRBD1. V was clipped by 4 bases and J by 6 bases; unmatched bases: 5. The germline CDR1 and CDR2 sequences are SNHLY and FYNNEI. The CDR3 sequence is 15 residues long. CDR3 protein: CASSADGTGDEKLFF. The CDR3 DNA sequence: TGTGCCAGCAGTGCGGATGGGACAGGGGATGAAAAACTGTTTTTT.

This chain uses TRBV21-1 with TRBJ2-1; TRBD1 is the table's D call, not checked against the DNA. TRBV21-1 is reported as a pseudogene. The CDR3 runs to 12 residues. CDR3 region: CASSRIYNEQFF. The CDR3 coding sequence is TGTGCCAGCTCCAGGATTTACAATGAGCAGTTCTTC.

The chain has TRBV11-3 and TRBJ2-3; TRBD2 matches 8 bases. The CDR3 sequence is 15 residues long. V shed 3 bases, J shed 4 bases, and the junction held 6 bases outside the gene matches. CDR1 and CDR2 (germline): SGHNT, YENEEA. CDR3 residues: CASSLTGTSSDTQYF. The CDR3 bases are TGTGCCAGCAGCTTGACCGGGACTAGTTCAGATACGCAGTATTTT. The complete variable domain, with remaining parts taken from reference TRBV11-3 and TRBJ2-3, reads EAGVVQSPRYKIIEKKQPVAFWCNPISGHNTLYWYLQNLGQGPELLIRYENEEAVDDSQLPKDRFSAERLKGVDSTLKIQPAELGDSAVYLCASSLTGTSSDTQYFGPGTRLTVL.

This clone was seen a handful of times. The rearrangement joins TRBV6-4 to TRBJ2-7, with D uncertain. The CDR3 runs 14 residues. Trimming removed 4 bases from V and 3 bases from J, with 13 bases in between. CDR1 is MRHNA, CDR2 SNTAGT, per germline. CDR3 region: CASSGKFHYYEQYF. The CDR3 region has the DNA TGTGCCAGCAGTGGCAAGTTCCACTACTACGAGCAGTACTTC.

This chain connects TRBV5-6 to TRBJ2-1, with 13 bases identical to TRBD2. Germline CDR1 SGHDT, CDR2 YYEEEE. The CDR3 extends over 19 amino acids. Unmatched junction bases numbered 10, after V lost 4 bases and J lost 0 bases. CDR3 protein: CASSQRPGLAGPSYNEQFF. Written as DNA, the CDR3 is TGTGCCAGCAGCCAAAGGCCGGGACTAGCGGGACCCTCCTACAATGAGCAGTTCTTC.

The genes are TRBV6-6 and TRBJ1-1; 9 bases are shared with TRBD1. V lost 2 bases and J lost 3; bases outside the gene matches: 7. The CDR3 is 16 amino acids. Germline V CDR1 and CDR2: MNHNY, SVGAGI (reference sequence). The CDR3 coding sequence is TGTGCCAGCAGTTACGGGACAGGGTTTCGGGACACTGAAGCTTTCTTT. Protein product: CASSYGTGFRDTEAFF.

The chain carries TRBV21-1 and TRBJ1-4; no check of the table's D call, TRBD1, against the DNA was made. TRBV21-1 is shown as a pseudogene. The CDR3 runs 13 residues. CDR3 amino acids: CASKGTRGQKLFF. The CDR3 coding sequence is TGTGCCAGCAAAGGGACAAGAGGGCAAAAACTGTTTTTT.